The present T cell receptor beta chain was sequenced within a study of post-analysis software for immune sequencing data. V dropped 8 bases and J dropped 8 bases, with 10 bases sitting between them. The CDR3 contains 11 residues. CDR1 is MNHNS, CDR2 SASEGT, per germline. In the case of this clonotype: Its antigen remains unidentified.

The library was made from cDNA and included unique molecular identifiers. From around 0.96 to 9.9 million T cells, 400,000 to 550,000 cDNA molecules were obtained. TCRdb re-called the PCR reads with MiXCR, one entry per CDR3 protein. The repertoire consists of hundreds of thousands of distinct CDR3 sequences, with just under 30% occurring once and the leading ten covering around 0.56%. General study points: By F measure, strong co-clustering occurred among samples prepared in the same batch. Controls significantly exceeded multiple sclerosis patients in normalized Chao1 diversity. About 5 TRBV segments were significantly more frequent in patients than in controls. TRBV5-6, TRBV5-1 and TRBV20-1 were among these segments.

The specimen sequenced was blood. The chain employs TRBV6-1 and TRBJ2-1; D call uncertain. The TCR comes from a girl aged 10-17 years with multiple sclerosis. The CDR3 region is CASLRGDEQFF. In DNA, the CDR3 is TGTGCCAGCCTCCGAGGCGATGAGCAGTTCTTC.